The present T cell receptor (beta chain) was sequenced within a study of shared clonotypes between healthy human individuals. Sequencing used immunoSEQ multiplex PCR; TCRdb keeps in-frame clones, though not all of them. Among 400,000 to 500,000 clones, about 79% were seen once, and the ten largest hold 13%. The J segment lost 4 bases and the V segment lost 5 bases, leaving 5 bases of the junction unmatched. Germline V gene data show CDR1 as SGHVS and CDR2 as FNYEAQ. CDR3 length equals 14 residues. This receptor was obtained from a woman aged 40 to 50 in good health. Some clones in this sample may be carry-over from other donors' samples. This chain uses TRBV7-6 with TRBJ2-5, with TRBD2 matching over 9 bases. Sequenced: PBMCs. DNA for the CDR3: TGTGCCAGCAGCCCCAATAGCGGGAGAGAGACCCAGTACTTC. Translating gives CASSPNSGRETQYF.